This T cell receptor (beta chain) was found in a study of human T cells and chemical hapten exposure (dated by TCRdb to the early 2020s). In terms of the full investigation: For sensitization, 2% DPC in acetone was applied to a 2 cm by 2 cm area of upper inner arm skin. Throughout the study period of roughly 24 weeks, patients also received therapeutic DPC doses to the scalp every week. Patch testing on the upper back used Finn chambers containing 0.01% DPC, with scoring done after 6 days according to International Contact Dermatitis Research Group standards. The patient cohort, mostly female, included alopecia areata with under or over 50% scalp involvement, alopecia totalis and alopecia universalis. Libraries were pooled for sequencing, and variation in per-sample TCR yields was attributed mainly to small differences in library volumes within the pool. This study followed changes in the peripheral blood TCR repertoire in vivo during primary and secondary sensitization of alopecia patients to the hapten diphenylcyclopropenone (DPC). Patient blood was sampled pre-sensitization (week 0) and at 2, 6 and about 24 weeks after DPC sensitization. Around 29 alopecia patients provided blood for TCR sequencing at one to four time points (pre-sensitization, 2, 6 and 24 weeks). From each blood RNA sample, both TCR alpha and TCR beta chains were sequenced. Study-wide conclusions, independent of this receptor: Patch test score was positively correlated with the number of PT1 expanded TCRs, with significance at thresholds 8, 16 and 32 but not at 4. Because all patients had alopecia, a presumed autoimmune disease, the immune response of the patients might differ from that of healthy individuals. No change with DPC sensitization was found in the number of TCRs above 1 in 1000 frequency, and no evidence of global repertoire structure alterations was found. Repeated subsampling changed both the strength of the expansion versus patch-test correlation and the threshold at which that correlation became significant. Compared with pre-sensitization or healthy control sets, expanded TCRs formed significantly more large CDR3 similarity clusters, which is consistent with antigen-driven responses.

This specimen's time point label, per the study, means: patch test 1, 2 weeks after DPC sensitization. The sample's treatment or condition label is to be understood as: therapeutic diphenylcyclopropenone sensitization with weekly scalp DPC. Unfractionated whole blood was collected in Tempus Blood RNA tubes, and total RNA was extracted from that blood. At each patch-test visit, blood was drawn before the patch test was applied. To be eligible, patients had to be aged 18 to 70, diagnosed with alopecia and judged suitable for DPC therapy, while pregnant patients were excluded. In this sample, this clonotype turned up a few times. Its target antigen remains unknown. Base qualities are missing; no much larger clone stands one base away. The library was produced with RACE. TCRdb shows the sequencer as NextSeq 500. Library preparation attached unique molecular identifiers to individual cDNA molecules for quantitative, reproducible TCR counting. Concerning the study's data processing: Samples had a median of about 96,000 TCRs, with a range from about 23,224 to 750,000. The Decombinator software suite was used to annotate the V, J and CDR3 of the TCR reads. For PS versus PT1 abundance plots, all samples were subsampled to the same number of TCRs (28,000). TCRs were defined as expanded if absent before sensitization and observed at least eight times at the 2-week time point. The public reads were run again by TCRdb, first through fastp at Q25 and then through MiXCR, and only productive beta chains were kept. A single entry per CDR3 protein holds the most common genes and DNA from its merged rows. TCRdb, not the original authors, processed these V and J calls. This sample gives roughly 50,000 distinct CDR3 sequences in total; approximately 11% of them show up just once. Under 2% of the sample belongs to the ten largest clones.

V is cut by 6 bases and J by 0 bases, and the space between the germline ends is 6 bases. The CDR1 and CDR2 encoded by the germline V gene are SQVTM and ANQGSEA. The CDR3 numbers 12 residues from cysteine through phenylalanine. Only the CDR3 part of the read is kept: 36 bases, read in frame from the first base. The chain was built from TRBV29-1 and TRBJ1-5; no D gene is confidently identified. This sequence was found in a woman aged 40 to 49 with alopecia areata. Some clones in this sample may be carry-over from other donors' samples. The specimen comprised whole blood, sampled in connection with sensitization to the hapten diphenylcyclopropenone (DPC). The DNA sequence is given as TGCAGCGTCGCTAATAGCAATCAGCCCCAGCATTTT. It specifies CSVANSNQPQHF.